This is a list of T cell receptor beta chains from one sample in a study of regulatory T cells in long-lasting Graves disease. TCRdb passed the multiplex PCR reads through MiXCR, listing each CDR3 protein once. The data hold 650,000 to 850,000 distinct CDR3 sequences, with approximately 29% observed a single time. This specimen was peripheral blood mononuclear cells (PBMCs), taken when the disease was refractory, from a patient treated with antithyroid drugs. These receptors were collected from a female donor with Graves disease. Both conserved end residues are part of each CDR3. D genes are given only for firm matches. Clone size is stated in some rows and not others, as once, few, many or a class when expanded.

clone_size | j_call | d_call | v_call | cdr3_aa | cdr3_nt
once | TRBJ2-2 | . | TRBV7-9 | CASTSQSSLNTGELFF | TGTGCCAGCACCTCCCAGAGCTCCCTAAACACCGGGGAGCTGTTTTTT
. | TRBJ2-1 | . | TRBV5-6 | CASSLGLDRDNEQFF | TGTGCCAGCAGCTTGGGACTAGACCGGGACAATGAGCAGTTCTTC
few | TRBJ2-6 | . | TRBV6-1 | CAGRQTNSGANVLTF | TGTGCCGGCAGACAGACAAACTCTGGGGCCAACGTCCTGACTTTC
many | TRBJ2-5 | . | TRBV2 | CASSEVGGLRTQYF | TGTGCCAGCAGTGAAGTCGGTGGGCTACGGACCCAGTACTTC
many | TRBJ2-7 | TRBD1 | TRBV7-6 | CASSLEGQGVYEQYF | TGTGCCAGCAGCTTAGAAGGACAGGGCGTCTACGAGCAGTACTTC
few | TRBJ2-5 | . | TRBV20-1 | CSARDRVRRETQYF | TGCAGTGCTAGAGATCGGGTCAGGAGAGAGACCCAGTACTTC
. | TRBJ1-2 | . | TRBV7-2 | CASSFPPNYGCTF | TGTGCCAGCAGCTTCCCTCCAAACTATGGCTGCACCTTC
few | TRBJ1-1 | . | TRBV30 | CAWSVRFLGENTEAFF | TGTGCCTGGAGTGTACGGTTTCTTGGGGAGAACACTGAAGCTTTCTTT
many | TRBJ2-1 | . | TRBV11-2 | CASSFVAFNEQFF | TGTGCCAGCAGCTTCGTGGCCTTCAATGAGCAGTTCTTC
. | TRBJ1-1 | . | TRBV6-2/TRBV6-3 | CASSYSSGFTEAFF | TGTGCCAGCAGTTACTCGTCGGGGTTCACTGAAGCTTTCTTT
. | TRBJ2-5 | . | TRBV11-2 | CASSFGLWQETQYF | TGTGCCAGCAGCTTCGGGCTATGGCAAGAGACCCAGTACTTC
few | TRBJ1-1 | . | TRBV11-2 | CASSLRGFGVNTEAFF | TGTGCCAGCAGCTTAAGGGGGTTTGGGGTGAACACTGAAGCTTTCTTT
few | TRBJ1-2 | TRBD1 | TRBV6-1 | CASSTTGKGYGYTF | TGTGCCAGCAGCACGACAGGGAAAGGCTATGGCTACACCTTC
few | TRBJ1-4 | TRBD1 | TRBV29-1 | CSVEGDRTGGEKLFF | TGCAGCGTTGAAGGGGATAGGACAGGGGGTGAAAAACTGTTTTTT
many | TRBJ1-4 | TRBD1 | TRBV27 | CASSLGQGAEKLFF | TGTGCCAGCAGTTTAGGACAGGGGGCTGAAAAACTGTTTTTT
. | TRBJ2-7 | . | TRBV7-9 | CASSRGAQSYEQYF | TGTGCCAGCAGTCGAGGGGCCCAAAGCTACGAGCAGTACTTC
once | TRBJ2-3 | TRBD1 | TRBV6-1 | CASSVPADRPSTDTQYF | TGTGCCAGCAGTGTACCCGCGGACAGGCCCAGCACAGATACGCAGTATTTT
once | TRBJ1-4 | . | TRBV5-1 | CASRLTGAFNEKLFF | TGCGCCAGCAGATTAACGGGGGCCTTCAATGAAAAACTGTTTTTT
. | TRBJ2-5 | . | TRBV29-1 | CSVESGVETQYF | TGCAGCGTTGAATCCGGGGTGGAGACCCAGTACTTC
few | TRBJ2-2 | TRBD2 | TRBV6-5 | CASSYSIGRASDTGELFF | TGTGCCAGCAGTTACTCGATCGGGAGGGCCTCGGACACCGGGGAGCTGTTTTTT
. | TRBJ1-2 | . | TRBV27 | CASSLDYQTYGYTF | TGTGCCAGCAGTTTAGACTACCAGACATATGGCTACACCTTC
. | TRBJ1-1 | . | TRBV20-1 | CSAFRTVMNTGAFF | TGCAGTGCTTTCCGGACAGTCATGAACACTGGAGCTTTCTTT
many | TRBJ1-6 | . | TRBV2 | CASSLSVPRRSPLHF | TGTGCCAGCAGTCTCAGTGTACCGAGGCGTTCACCCCTCCACTTT
. | TRBJ2-7 | . | TRBV6-9 | CASSYNLAYEQYF | TGTGCCAGCAGTTACAACTTAGCCTACGAGCAGTACTTC
. | TRBJ2-2 | TRBD2 | TRBV11-2 | CASNVGTSETGELFF | TGTGCCAGCAACGTGGGGACTAGCGAAACCGGGGAGCTGTTTTTT
few | TRBJ2-1 | TRBD2 | TRBV13 | CASSRTSGSRIDEQFF | TGTGCCAGCAGCAGGACTAGCGGGAGTAGGATCGATGAGCAGTTCTTC
few | TRBJ2-7 | . | TRBV29-1 | CSVGTGTLAEQYF | TGCAGCGTTGGGACGGGGACACTCGCGGAGCAGTACTTC
many | TRBJ1-3 | . | TRBV12-3/TRBV12-4 | CASSLLGNTIYF | TGTGCCAGCAGCTTATTGGGAAACACCATATATTTT
few | TRBJ1-2 | . | TRBV6-1 | CASSASGRGSNYGYTF | TGTGCCAGCAGTGCCTCCGGCCGCGGGTCTAACTATGGCTACACCTTC
once | TRBJ2-7 | . | TRBV19 | CASSMKRAIDYEQYF | TGTGCCAGTAGTATGAAGCGGGCCATAGACTACGAGCAGTACTTC
many | TRBJ2-4 | TRBD2 | TRBV12-3/TRBV12-4 | CASSPRGGLAGGQYF | TGTGCCAGCAGCCCCAGGGGTGGACTAGCGGGAGGGCAGTACTTC
few | TRBJ1-1 | TRBD1 | TRBV6-5 | CASSYTPGQGTEAFF | TGTGCCAGCAGTTACACGCCGGGACAGGGGACTGAAGCTTTCTTT
. | TRBJ2-7 | . | TRBV3-1 | CASSLGRPEGEQYF | TGTGCCAGCAGCCTCGGACGGCCGGAGGGCGAGCAGTACTTC
. | TRBJ1-3 | . | TRBV6-2/TRBV6-3 | CASRERGQSSGNTIYF | TGTGCCAGCAGGGAACGGGGGCAAAGCTCTGGAAACACCATATATTTT
. | TRBJ2-2 | TRBD1 | TRBV5-1 | CASSFRTGDTGELFF | TGCGCCAGCAGCTTTCGGACAGGGGACACCGGGGAGCTGTTTTTT
. | TRBJ2-5 | TRBD1 | TRBV10-3 | CATSSSGTVGQETQYF | TGTGCCACCAGTTCCTCCGGGACAGTAGGACAAGAGACCCAGTACTTC
few | TRBJ1-1 | . | TRBV30 | CAWSASADTEAFF | TGTGCCTGGAGTGCTTCCGCCGACACTGAAGCTTTCTTT
few | TRBJ2-5 | . | TRBV10-3 | CAISGGPQETQYF | TGTGCCATCAGTGGTGGGCCCCAAGAGACCCAGTACTTC
. | TRBJ1-2 | TRBD1 | TRBV29-1 | CSVGAGQGSLDTF | TGCAGCGTGGGAGCGGGACAGGGGTCCCTCGACACCTTC
many | TRBJ1-2 | . | TRBV2 | CASSRGSANYGYTF | TGTGCCAGCAGTCGGGGCAGCGCTAACTATGGCTACACCTTC